This T cell receptor beta chain came from a study of cytomegalovirus exposure and HLA in healthy donors. Study conclusions and caveats: Most observed TCR sequences were rare, whereas some public TCRs were detected in many donors.

This clone showed up just a few times. Its antigen is still unknown. Per the germline V gene, CDR1 is SGHNT and CDR2 is YYREEE (reference sequence). V dropped 4 bases and J dropped 3; count of bases not matched to a gene: 8. The CDR3 contains 15 residues. Amplification used 60 Vbeta primers and 13 Jbeta primers. TCRdb's copy holds only in-frame clones and misses some; the assay was immunoSEQ multiplex PCR. The sample carries 35,000 to 45,000 clones, around 82% recorded once. The source is a woman aged 18-30 years in good health and CMV-seropositive. The rearrangement links TRBV5-4 to TRBJ2-3; 7 bases line up with TRBD1. The specimen sequenced was PBMCs. This chain's CDR3 is CASSPPGTETDTQYF. DNA for the CDR3: TGTGCCAGCAGCCCACCCGGGACAGAGACAGATACGCAGTATTTT.